This entry concerns a single T cell receptor beta chain. Generated by immunoSEQ multiplex PCR, the TCRdb table keeps only in-frame clones and is missing some. Seen here are tens of thousands of clones, more than 85% observed once, and the top ten hold 0.3% to 0.45%. This CDR3 spans 14 amino acids. Trimming pared 3 bases from V and 1 base from J, leaving 10 bases between. The germline CDR1 and CDR2 sequences are SGHRS and YFSETQ. These data come from a study of technical replicates of blood from a handful of donors. This chain uses TRBV5-1 with TRBJ1-1; the D gene is possibly TRBD1 (6 bases). Sequenced input: T cells isolated from PBMCs. This sequence was found in a human donor in good health. Some clones in this sample may be carry-over from other donors' samples. DNA of the CDR3: TGCGCCAGCAGCTCACAGGGCGCGAACACTGAAGCTTTCTTT. It specifies CASSSQGANTEAFF. The full variable domain, its missing parts supplied by reference TRBV5-1 and TRBJ1-1, is KAGVTQTPRYLIKTRGQQVTLSCSPISGHRSVSWYQQTPGQGLQFLFEYFSETQRNKGNFPGRFSGRQFSNSRSEMNVSTLELGDSALYLCASSSQGANTEAFFGQGTRLTVV.